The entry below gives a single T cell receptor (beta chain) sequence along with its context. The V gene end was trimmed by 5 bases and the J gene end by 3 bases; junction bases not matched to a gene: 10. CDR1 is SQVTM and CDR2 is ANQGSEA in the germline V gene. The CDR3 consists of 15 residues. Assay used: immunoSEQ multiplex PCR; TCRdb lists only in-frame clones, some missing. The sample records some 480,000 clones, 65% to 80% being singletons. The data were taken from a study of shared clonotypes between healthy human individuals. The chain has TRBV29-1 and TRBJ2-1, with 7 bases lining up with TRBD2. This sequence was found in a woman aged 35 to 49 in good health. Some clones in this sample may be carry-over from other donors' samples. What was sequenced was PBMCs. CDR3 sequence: CSVRTSGTDYNEQFF. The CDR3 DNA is TGCAGCGTTCGGACTAGTGGGACCGACTACAATGAGCAGTTCTTC.